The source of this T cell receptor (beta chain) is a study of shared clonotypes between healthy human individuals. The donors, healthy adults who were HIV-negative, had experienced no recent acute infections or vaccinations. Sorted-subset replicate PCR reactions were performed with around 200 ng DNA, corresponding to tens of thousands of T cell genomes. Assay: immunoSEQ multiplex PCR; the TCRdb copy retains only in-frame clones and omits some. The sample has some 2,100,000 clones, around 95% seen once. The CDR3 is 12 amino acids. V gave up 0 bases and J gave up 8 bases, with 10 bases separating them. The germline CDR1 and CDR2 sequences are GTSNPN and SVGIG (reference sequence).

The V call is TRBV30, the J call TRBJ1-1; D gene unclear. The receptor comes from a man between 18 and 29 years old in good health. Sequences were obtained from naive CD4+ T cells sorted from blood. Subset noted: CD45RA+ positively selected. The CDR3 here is CAWSVSGREAFF. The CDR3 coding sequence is TGTGCCTGGAGTGTATCCGGGAGGGAAGCTTTCTTT.